This T cell receptor beta chain was captured by sequencing in a study of blood T cell repertoires in COVID-19 (dated by TCRdb to the early 2020s). Some background on the complete study: Samples covering the acute and convalescent phases of COVID-19 were provided by collaborators in the United States, Italy and Spain. The samples were drawn from two sources: the first 160 participants of the ongoing ImmuneRACE study, and approximately 1,300 subjects contributed by 6 global collaborators. Sample metadata almost always included a de-identified subject ID, COVID-19 status, age in years and sex. Deeply sampled blood TCRbeta repertoires from subjects exposed to, actively infected with, or recovered from COVID-19 were included in the dataset. A freely available public database, intended as a resource for researchers studying the immune response to SARS-CoV-2, is where the repertoires were released. Where available, HLA class I and class II types were obtained from metadata supplied by the sample provider rather than from assay-based typing. The prospective study material was composed of cDNA or gDNA derived from T cells, B-cell-depleted T cells, or PBMCs. Findings and caveats that apply to the study as a whole: How much clinical and demographic metadata was included differed by source and by participant, and the metadata was provided uncurated.

About this clone itself: Its antigen is not yet known. No clone much larger than this one lies a single base away; base qualities are absent.

Each collaborating institution followed its own protocols to collect whole blood in K2EDTA tubes. Collaborator samples were shipped for TCRbeta analysis as frozen whole blood, isolated PBMCs, or DNA extracted from either sample type. TCRbeta CDR3 regions were amplified from genomic DNA using the immunoSEQ Assay, a bias-controlled multiplex PCR. The study's processing was this. The number of nucleated cells in each sample was estimated by amplification of reference gene primers within the assay. Sequence reads were collapsed and filtered to measure the absolute abundance of every unique TCRbeta CDR3 rearrangement. For each sample, productive Simpson clonality was calculated by taking the square root of Simpson's diversity index across productive rearrangements. TCRdb limited this immuneACCESS table to in-frame rearrangements with V and J called. A share of clones is missing; checked studies link under half to unresolved V genes, and the rest is unexplained. That table is the source of V, J and clone size, and D and trimming were worked out from the DNA. Present in this sample are about 4,900 clones, under 90% of which were seen just once. Less than 25% of the sample is in the top ten clones.

This TCR was sampled from a human donor in a cohort sampled during active COVID-19. Sequencing was performed on peripheral blood.

In nucleotide form, the sequence is TGTGCCAGCAGCCTAGGGACTAGCCTTTCGAATGAGCAGTTCTTC. This translates into CASSLGTSLSNEQFF. The V and J genes are TRBV7-2 and TRBJ2-1; TRBD2 aligns with 9 central bases. Compared with germline, V lacks 5 bases and J lacks 7 bases; bases without a gene match: 9. Including cysteine and phenylalanine, the CDR3 has 15 amino acids. Just CDR3 DNA is preserved here, 45 bases in frame from base 1. The germline V gene supplies CDR1 SGHTA and CDR2 FQGNSA.